This T cell receptor beta chain was identified during a study of persistence of HIV-infected CD4 T cells. Study-level findings and limits: Within sorted populations, more oligoclonal TCRs accompanied more oligoclonal proviruses. Bulk TCR data could not be restricted to HIV-1-infected CMV-responding cells. Antigen-responding cells were enriched for degenerate expanded CDR3beta sequences.

The germline CDR1 and CDR2 sequences are LNHNV and YYDKDF (reference sequence). The V gene lost 1 base and the J gene lost 4 bases, with 12 bases spanning the gap. The CDR3 runs 15 residues. Points on this clone: Its specificity is unknown.

The libraries were made with immunoSEQ version 4 in survey mode. The protocol was immunoSEQ multiplex PCR, while the TCRdb copy is restricted to in-frame clones and leaves out a portion. The repertoire holds about 40,000 clones, with 75% to 80% as singletons. The stimulus was an HIV-1 Gag 15-mer peptide pool, 0.85 to 1 ug/peptide/mL. Sorted nonresponding memory CD4+ T cells were CD40L-negative, CD69-negative, CD45RO-high. Donors had CD4+ T cell counts above 400 cells/uL and were CMV-seropositive. This TCR derives from an adult man with HIV who was CMV-seropositive. This specimen consisted of CD4+ T cells sorted from PBMCs after approximately 18-hour stimulation, obtained from a patient who received antiretroviral therapy. The V call is TRBV15, the J call TRBJ2-3, with D maybe TRBD2 (6 bases). The DNA of the CDR3 is TGTGCCACCAGCAGAGGGGCGGGATCGGCAGATACGCAGTATTTT. This codes for CATSRGAGSADTQYF. Based on the CDR3 plus reference TRBV15 and TRBJ2-3, the full variable domain is DAMVIQNPRYQVTQFGKPVTLSCSQTLNHNVMYWYQQKSSQAPKLLFHYYDKDFNNEADTPDNFQSRRPNTSFCFLDIRSPGLGDTAMYLCATSRGAGSADTQYFGPGTRLTVL.